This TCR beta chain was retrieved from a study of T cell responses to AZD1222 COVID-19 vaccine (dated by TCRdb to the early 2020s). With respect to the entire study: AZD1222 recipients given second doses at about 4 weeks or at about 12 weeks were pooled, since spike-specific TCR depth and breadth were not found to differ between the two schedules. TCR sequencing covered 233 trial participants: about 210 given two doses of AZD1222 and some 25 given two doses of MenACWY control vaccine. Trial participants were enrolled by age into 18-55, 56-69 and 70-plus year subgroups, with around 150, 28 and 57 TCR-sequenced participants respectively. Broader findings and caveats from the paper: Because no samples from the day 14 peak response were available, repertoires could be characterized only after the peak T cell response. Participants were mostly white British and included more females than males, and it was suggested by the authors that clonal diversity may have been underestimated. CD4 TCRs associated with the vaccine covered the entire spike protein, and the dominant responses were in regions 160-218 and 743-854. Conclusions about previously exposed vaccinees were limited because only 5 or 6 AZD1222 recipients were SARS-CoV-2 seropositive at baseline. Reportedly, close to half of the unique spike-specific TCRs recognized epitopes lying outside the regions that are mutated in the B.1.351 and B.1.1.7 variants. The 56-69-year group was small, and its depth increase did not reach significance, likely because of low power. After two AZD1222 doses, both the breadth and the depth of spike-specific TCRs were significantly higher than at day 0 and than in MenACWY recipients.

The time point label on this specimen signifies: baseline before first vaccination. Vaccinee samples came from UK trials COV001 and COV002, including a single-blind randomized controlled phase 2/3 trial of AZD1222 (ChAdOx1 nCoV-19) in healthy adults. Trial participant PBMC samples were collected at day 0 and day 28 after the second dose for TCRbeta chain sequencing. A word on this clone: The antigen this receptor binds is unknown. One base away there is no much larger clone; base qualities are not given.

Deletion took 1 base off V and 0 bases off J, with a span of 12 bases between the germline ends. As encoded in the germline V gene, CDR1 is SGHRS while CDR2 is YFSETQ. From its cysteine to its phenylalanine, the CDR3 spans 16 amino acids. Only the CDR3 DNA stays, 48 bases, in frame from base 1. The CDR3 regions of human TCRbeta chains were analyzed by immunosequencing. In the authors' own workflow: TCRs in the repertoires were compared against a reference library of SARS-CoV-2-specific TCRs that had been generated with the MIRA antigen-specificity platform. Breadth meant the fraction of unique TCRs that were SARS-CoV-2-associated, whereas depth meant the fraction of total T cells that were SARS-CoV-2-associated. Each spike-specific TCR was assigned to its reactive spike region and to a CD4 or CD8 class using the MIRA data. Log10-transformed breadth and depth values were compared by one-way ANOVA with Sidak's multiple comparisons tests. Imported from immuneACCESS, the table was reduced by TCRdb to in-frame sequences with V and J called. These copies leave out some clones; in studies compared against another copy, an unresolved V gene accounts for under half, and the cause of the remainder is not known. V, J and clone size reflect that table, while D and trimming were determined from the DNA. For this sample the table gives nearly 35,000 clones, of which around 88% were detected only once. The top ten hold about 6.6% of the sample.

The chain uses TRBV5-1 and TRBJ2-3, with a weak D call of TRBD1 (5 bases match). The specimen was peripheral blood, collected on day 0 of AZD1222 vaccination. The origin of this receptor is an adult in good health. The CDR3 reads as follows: CASSLLGLPSTDTQYF. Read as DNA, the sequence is TGCGCCAGCAGCTTGTTGGGGCTACCTAGCACAGATACGCAGTATTTT.